Following are 14 T cell receptor beta chains from one sample sequenced in a study of T cell responses to AZD1222 COVID-19 vaccine. Libraries were prepared by immunoSEQ multiplex PCR; TCRdb keeps only in-frame clonotypes and omits some of them. The table includes around 110,000 clones, around 90% detected once. The sample in question was peripheral blood, obtained on day 0 of AZD1222 vaccination. The receptors derive from an adult in good health.

The V gene is TRBV28, the J gene TRBJ2-1, with 8 positions matching TRBD1. The V and J ends lost 6 bases and 5 bases, in that order; junction bases with no gene match: 9. Per germline, CDR1 MDHEN and CDR2 SYDVKM. The CDR3 is 15 residues long. In nucleotides, the CDR3 is TGTGCCAGCAGCGCCGGGACAGGCCTACACAATGAGCAGTTCTTC. Translation: CASSAGTGLHNEQFF.

This chain connects TRBV12-3 or TRBV12-4 to TRBJ2-3; no reliable D call. The CDR3 is 12 amino acids. V lost 2 bases and J lost 3, with 3 bases in between. CDR3 sequence reads: CASSLSTDTQYF. In DNA form, the CDR3 reads TGTGCCAGCAGTTTAAGTACAGATACGCAGTATTTT.

V and J are TRBV12-3 or TRBV12-4 and TRBJ1-2; D possibly corresponds to TRBD1 (6 bases). Trimming removed 5 bases at V and 7 bases at J, with 14 bases between. The CDR3 is made up of 13 amino acids. The CDR3 coding sequence is TGTGCCAGCAGTCGACCAGGGGCGGGTGGCTACACCTTC. Encoded protein: CASSRPGAGGYTF.

This clone has only one observation. J is TRBJ1-6 and V is TRBV5-6, with 8 nucleotides matching TRBD1. Unmatched junction bases numbered 9, after V lost 3 bases and J lost 19 bases. This CDR3 comprises 12 residues. Germline values: CDR1 SGHDT, CDR2 YYEEEE. The CDR3 nucleotides read TGTGCCAGCAGCTCCCCGGGACAGGTAGCTCACTTT. This gives the protein CASSSPGQVAHF.

The genes are TRBV24-1 and TRBJ2-1, with 10 bases that match TRBD2. The CDR3 is 15 residues long. Germline loops: CDR1 KGHDR, CDR2 SFDVKD. Germline trimming cut 6 bases from V and 4 bases from J; bases unmatched to any gene: 5. CDR3 protein: CATSLGTSEYNEQFF. DNA of the CDR3: TGTGCCACCAGTTTGGGGACTAGCGAGTACAATGAGCAGTTCTTC.

The J gene is TRBJ1-1, the V gene TRBV19; D call uncertain. V shed 2 bases and J shed 1 base, with 11 bases lying between them. The CDR3 spans 15 residues. Germline loops: CDR1 LNHDA, CDR2 SQIVND (reference sequence). The CDR3 here is CASSISPERNTEAFF. Here the CDR3 DNA reads TGTGCCAGTAGTATAAGTCCAGAACGGAACACTGAAGCTTTCTTT.

This clone was observed a handful of times. The V and J genes are TRBV5-5 and TRBJ1-1, with TRBD1 identical over 9 bases. CDR1 and CDR2 (germline): SGHKS, YYEKEE (reference sequence). The CDR3 extends over 13 amino acids. V lost 4 bases, J lost 12 bases, and 10 bases stayed unmatched. The CDR3 DNA follows: TGTGCCAGCAGCCCGGACAGGGGTCTGAATCCTTTCTTT. Translated, it gives CASSPDRGLNPFF.

V is TRBV3-1 (or the pseudogene TRBV3-2) and J is TRBJ2-7; 11 bases fit TRBD2. This CDR3 region has 15 residues. Germline CDR1 LGHDT, CDR2 YNNKEL (reference sequence). Trimming removed 6 bases from V and 0 bases from J; junction bases left unmatched: 4. The CDR3 sequence is CASSRGLAASYEQYF. In nucleotides, the CDR3 is TGTGCCAGCAGTCGGGGACTAGCGGCCTCCTACGAGCAGTACTTC.

This clone came up once. CDR3 amino acids: CASSPRTVATNEKLFF. CDR3 bases: TGTGCCAGCTCACCCCGGACGGTTGCAACTAATGAAAAACTGTTTTTT. The chain couples TRBV18 to TRBJ1-4, with D hard to call. Germline V gene sequence: CDR1 KGHSH, CDR2 LQKENI. This CDR3 contains 16 residues. Deletions cut 3 bases from V and 0 bases from J, with 11 bases between. The variable domain in full, completed from reference TRBV18 and TRBJ1-4, reads NAGVMQNPRHLVRRRGQEARLRCSPMKGHSHVYWYRQLPEEGLKFMVYLQKENIIDESGMPKERFSAEFPKEGPSILRIQQVVRGDSAAYFCASSPRTVATNEKLFFGSGTQLSVL.

The V and J genes are TRBV19 and TRBJ2-1, with D perhaps TRBD2 (5 bases). The CDR3 totals 17 residues. V gave up 4 bases and J gave up 2 bases, with 18 bases separating them. Per the germline V gene, CDR1 is LNHDA and CDR2 is SQIVND (reference sequence). CDR3 DNA sequence: TGTGCCAGTAGTAAGGTGGGAGCGGACCGGGCCTACAATGAGCAGTTCTTC. It translates to CASSKVGADRAYNEQFF.

The chain links TRBV13 to TRBJ1-1; tentative D call: TRBD1 (5 bases). This CDR3 is built from 12 residues. Germline CDR1 PRHDT, CDR2 FYEKMQ (reference sequence). V shed 8 bases and J shed 1 base, with 8 bases lying between them. CDR3 sequence (DNA): TGTGCCAGCCTGGGGGGGAACACTGAAGCTTTCTTT. It specifies CASLGGNTEAFF. Variable domain in full (rest from reference TRBV13 and TRBJ1-1): AAGVIQSPRHLIKEKRETATLKCYPIPRHDTVYWYQQGPGQDPQFLISFYEKMQSDKGSIPDRFSAQQFSDYHSELNMSSLELGDSALYFCASLGGNTEAFFGQGTRLTVV.

This clone showed up just once. The J gene is TRBJ2-3, the V gene TRBV10-3, with 9 bases matching TRBD2. The CDR3 loop spans 16 amino acids. V gave up 7 bases and J gave up 2 bases; unmatched junction bases: 10. Germline CDR1 and CDR2: ENHRY and SYGVKD. The CDR3, as DNA: TGTGCCATCAAGCCCGGGCTAGCGGGGTTCACAGATACGCAGTATTTT. It specifies CAIKPGLAGFTDTQYF.

The genes are TRBV13 and TRBJ2-5; 10 bases match TRBD2. The V gene end was trimmed by 5 bases and the J gene end by 5 bases; junction bases not matched to a gene: 11. Germline values: CDR1 PRHDT, CDR2 FYEKMQ (reference sequence). This CDR3 contains 16 residues. Here the CDR3 reads CASSLPGLAARETQYF. The CDR3 bases are TGTGCCAGCAGCCTTCCTGGACTAGCGGCGCGGGAGACCCAGTACTTC.

The chain carries TRBV5-1 and TRBJ2-7, with D possibly matching TRBD1 (6 bases). Trimming left V 0 bases short and J 2 bases short, with 12 bases between. The CDR3 sequence is 15 residues long. CDR1 and CDR2 from the germline V gene are SGHRS and YFSETQ. CDR3 in DNA: TGCGCCAGCAGCTTGGCGCCAGGGGTAGCCTACGAGCAGTACTTC. It is translated as CASSLAPGVAYEQYF.